This TCR beta chain was recorded in a study of T-cell memory formation after mild COVID-19. The CDR3 covers 16 residues. V was clipped by 0 bases and J by 4 bases, with 16 bases between them. The germline CDR1 and CDR2 sequences are SGHRS and YFSETQ. One entry per CDR3 protein results from TCRdb running MiXCR on the 5' RACE reads. Of a few hundred thousand distinct CDR3 sequences in the sample, approximately 15% are singletons; the top ten hold roughly a fifth. This clonotype showed up many times. This TCR came from a man aged 18-30 years who had mild COVID-19 (a few samples of this study predate the infection). Cell type and time point are not known. The sequenced sample consisted of PBMCs or a T cell subset sorted from them (not recorded which). The V gene is TRBV5-1, the J gene TRBJ1-1, with D unclear. The DNA of the CDR3 is TGCGCCAGCAGCTTGGCCCGGGTCCTAGGCGTCACTGAAGCTTTCTTT. It yields the protein CASSLARVLGVTEAFF.